The 8 T cell receptor beta chains given below trace back to one sample, sequenced in a study (dated by TCRdb to 2015 to 2017). The library was built by means of 5' RACE. Sequencing was performed on an Illumina MiSeq. In TCRdb, the public reads were trimmed at Q25 with fastp and aligned with MiXCR, with productive beta chains retained. Identical CDR3 protein sequences are pooled into one entry, listed with their most common genes and DNA. The sample table records about 64,000 distinct CDR3 sequences; approximately 23% of these occur just once. The top ten clones comprise 2.9% of the sample. The specimen sequenced was memory CD4+ T cells sorted from a lymph node. The sample's cell subset or site label, in plain terms: memory CD4+ T cells, CD4+CD45RO+CD25-. The origin of the receptors is a female donor with breast cancer.

This clonotype showed up many times. V is TRBV6-5 and J is TRBJ1-1; D is possibly TRBD1 (5 bases). The V and J ends lost 7 bases and 3 bases respectively, with 12 bases between them. Germline-derived CDR1 and CDR2 are MNHEY and SVGAGI. The CDR3 covers 13 residues. CDR3 in amino acids: CASKLGGDTEAFF. CDR3 nucleotide sequence: TGTGCCAGCAAACTCGGGGGGGACACTGAAGCTTTCTTT.

This chain uses TRBV6-2 or TRBV6-3 with TRBJ1-1; 8 positions match TRBD1. The CDR3 loop spans 13 amino acids. Germline-derived CDR1 and CDR2 are MNHEY and SVGEGT. V shed 5 bases, J shed 6 bases, and the junction held 5 bases outside the gene matches. CDR3 protein: CASSKRQGSEAFF. CDR3 DNA sequence: TGTGCCAGCAGTAAGCGACAGGGGTCTGAAGCTTTCTTT.

The chain uses TRBV20-1 and TRBJ2-2; TRBD2 aligns across 14 bases. Germline CDR1 reads DFQATT; CDR2 reads SNEGSKA (reference sequence). This CDR3 contains 18 residues. The trim removed 5 bases at V and 6 bases at J, leaving 14 bases unmatched. The CDR3 region is CSASAGTSGGPVAGELFF. The CDR3 DNA reads as TGCAGTGCTTCCGCCGGGACTAGCGGGGGCCCGGTCGCCGGGGAGCTGTTTTTT.

This clonotype was picked up many times. The rearrangement uses TRBV7-2 and TRBJ2-7; 8 bases align to TRBD2. CDR1 SGHTA and CDR2 FQGNSA come from the germline V gene. The CDR3 is made up of 15 amino acids. Trimming at V came to 5 bases and at J to 6 bases, leaving 12 bases not matched to a gene. The DNA of the CDR3 is TGTGCCAGCAGCGCCTCATTGGCGGGAGGAGGCGAGCAGTACTTC. This gives the protein CASSASLAGGGEQYF.

The rearrangement uses TRBV24-1 and TRBJ2-2; 9 bases align to TRBD1. CDR1 is KGHDR, CDR2 SFDVKD, per germline. The CDR3 covers 16 residues. Unmatched junction bases numbered 8, after V lost 7 bases and J lost 3 bases. The CDR3 loop reads CATSENGQGHTGELFF. DNA of the CDR3: TGTGCCACCAGCGAAAACGGACAGGGGCACACCGGGGAGCTGTTTTTT.

This clonotype has a handful of counts. The V gene is TRBV7-2, the J gene TRBJ2-5; D not resolved. CDR3 length: 13 residues. The V end lost 1 base, the J end lost 5 bases, and 8 bases lay between the germline ends. Germline V CDR1 and CDR2: SGHTA, FQGNSA. DNA for the CDR3: TGTGCCAGCAGCTTAGTCGGGCCTGAGACCCAGTACTTC. It is translated as CASSLVGPETQYF.

This clonotype was counted at least ten times. CDR3 sequence reads: CASRPDRGGRDTQYF. In nucleotides, the CDR3 is TGTGCCAGCAGACCCGATCGAGGGGGCAGGGATACGCAGTATTTT. The chain recombines TRBV6-1 with TRBJ2-3; 7 bases agree with TRBD1. The CDR3 consists of 15 residues. The V gene's germline CDR1 is MNHNS and CDR2 SASEGT. V lost 6 bases to trimming and J lost 6 bases; unmatched junction nucleotides: 12.

V and J are TRBV20-1 and TRBJ2-5; D is uncertain. The germline V gene has CDR1 DFQATT and CDR2 SNEGSKA (reference sequence). V lost 6 bases and J lost 4, with 12 bases in between. The CDR3 totals 12 residues. The CDR3: CSAGRERETQYF. The CDR3 region has the DNA TGCAGTGCCGGAAGGGAACGAGAGACCCAGTACTTC.